This T cell receptor (beta chain) was captured by sequencing in a study of T cell repertoires in cytomegalovirus infection. Across the whole study: Researchers turned to recently identified HLA-C-restricted CMV epitopes as well as well-studied HLA-B-restricted ones. Signatures in public TCR beta sequences pointed to both CMV infection and matching HLA type. Study results and limitations: The study found HLA-C-restricted CMV-specific TCR beta clonotypes dominating the ex vivo response.

Details on this clonotype: Its cognate antigen is unknown.

Germline V gene data show CDR1 as SGHNT and CDR2 as YYREEE (reference sequence). The CDR3 is 13 residues long. Trimming removed 1 base at V and 5 bases at J, with 9 bases between. TCRdb re-called the reads with MiXCR, one entry per CDR3 protein. This sample has over 100,000 distinct CDR3 sequences, with about 30% found just once. The receptor was isolated from a human donor in good health (CMV status not recorded). Some clones in this sample may be carry-over from other donors' samples. V is TRBV5-4 and J is TRBJ1-1; D gene ambiguous. The sample here was CD8+ T cells from cultured PBMCs, taken from culture after CMV antigen stimulation. In DNA, the CDR3 is TGTGCCAGCAGCTTGTGGGGAAGGACTGAAGCTTTCTTT. Its protein product is CASSLWGRTEAFF.